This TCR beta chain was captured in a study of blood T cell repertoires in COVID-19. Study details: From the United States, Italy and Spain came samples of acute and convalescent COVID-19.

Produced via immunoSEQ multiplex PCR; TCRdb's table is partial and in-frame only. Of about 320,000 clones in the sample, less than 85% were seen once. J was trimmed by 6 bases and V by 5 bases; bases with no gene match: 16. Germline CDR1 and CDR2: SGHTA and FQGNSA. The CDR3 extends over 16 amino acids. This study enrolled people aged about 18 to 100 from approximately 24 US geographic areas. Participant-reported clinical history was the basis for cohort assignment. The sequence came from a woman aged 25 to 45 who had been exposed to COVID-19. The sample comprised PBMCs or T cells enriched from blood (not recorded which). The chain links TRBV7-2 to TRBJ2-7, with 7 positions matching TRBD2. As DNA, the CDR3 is TGTGCCAGCAGCCTTAGTGGAGGGCAGGGCGGGGGCGAGCAGTACTTC. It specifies CASSLSGGQGGGEQYF.